These T cell receptor beta chains were read from a single sample in a study of T cell responses to AZD1222 COVID-19 vaccine. Measured with immunoSEQ multiplex PCR; TCRdb has only the in-frame clones, and not every one. The profile shows roughly 110,000 clones, around 92% of them singletons. This material consisted of peripheral blood, taken 28 days after the second AZD1222 dose. The receptors come from an adult who received the AZD1222 COVID-19 vaccine. Both conserved end residues are trimmed from each CDR3.

v_gene: TRBV3-1/TRBV3-2; j_gene: TRBJ1-6; CDR3aa: ASSQRGPSYNSPLH
v_gene: TRBV27; j_gene: TRBJ2-6; CDR3aa: ASRGTGANVLT
v_gene: TRBV5-6; j_gene: TRBJ1-2; CDR3aa: ASSLGQGVGYT
v_gene: TRBV4-1; j_gene: TRBJ2-2; CDR3aa: ASSPVGLNTGELF
v_gene: TRBV18; j_gene: TRBJ2-7; CDR3aa: ASSGNNRVSEQY
v_gene: TRBV10-3; j_gene: TRBJ2-7; CDR3aa: AISESTYEQY
v_gene: TRBV27; j_gene: TRBJ2-7; CDR3aa: ASGSSRSYEQY
v_gene: TRBV10-2; j_gene: TRBJ2-2; CDR3aa: ASGNAPTGELF
v_gene: TRBV7-3; j_gene: TRBJ2-3; CDR3aa: ASSLGKTTDTQY
v_gene: TRBV7-2; j_gene: TRBJ1-3; CDR3aa: ASSFPDSGNTIY
v_gene: TRBV7-3; j_gene: TRBJ1-3; CDR3aa: ASSRRGGVGNTIY
v_gene: TRBV7-9; j_gene: TRBJ2-1; CDR3aa: ASSLNNEQF
v_gene: TRBV6-5; j_gene: TRBJ1-6; CDR3aa: ASSRDRGVSPLH
v_gene: TRBV7-9; j_gene: TRBJ1-2; CDR3aa: ASSLTGISNYGYT
v_gene: TRBV18; j_gene: TRBJ2-1; CDR3aa: ASSPRSSGYEQF
v_gene: TRBV11-3; j_gene: TRBJ1-3; CDR3aa: ASSLGTGSSGNTIY
v_gene: TRBV12-3/TRBV12-4; j_gene: TRBJ1-5; CDR3aa: ASSWDNQPQH
v_gene: TRBV28; j_gene: TRBJ2-7; CDR3aa: ASRQGLAGVY
v_gene: TRBV6-2/TRBV6-3; j_gene: TRBJ2-7; CDR3aa: ASSLGTSGRGYEQY
v_gene: TRBV4-1; j_gene: TRBJ2-7; CDR3aa: ASSQEGVRDYEQY
v_gene: TRBV20-1; j_gene: TRBJ1-1; CDR3aa: SATGGDEAF
v_gene: TRBV28; j_gene: TRBJ1-5; CDR3aa: ASSPDRNQPQH
v_gene: TRBV4-3; j_gene: TRBJ1-2; CDR3aa: ASSPSGGNLGYT
v_gene: TRBV5-1; j_gene: TRBJ2-7; CDR3aa: ASGAGDGHYEQY
v_gene: TRBV27; j_gene: TRBJ2-1; CDR3aa: ASTHGLAGNEQF
v_gene: TRBV24-1; j_gene: TRBJ1-5; CDR3aa: ATEHVGHYSNQPQH
v_gene: TRBV19; j_gene: TRBJ2-2; CDR3aa: ASSRDRVARELF
v_gene: TRBV18; j_gene: TRBJ2-6; CDR3aa: ASSPRNSGANVLT
v_gene: TRBV5-6; j_gene: TRBJ1-2; CDR3aa: ASSPEPRSNYGYT
v_gene: TRBV30; j_gene: TRBJ2-2; CDR3aa: AWSAPGDTGELF
v_gene: TRBV12-5; j_gene: TRBJ2-7; CDR3aa: ASGPSGTGTAQY
v_gene: TRBV9; j_gene: TRBJ2-1; CDR3aa: ASSVFGSGGNTIGEQF
v_gene: TRBV28; j_gene: TRBJ1-2; CDR3aa: ASSLWPDREWGGYGYT
v_gene: TRBV3-1/TRBV3-2; j_gene: TRBJ1-3; CDR3aa: ASSLGTGLGNTIY
v_gene: TRBV28; j_gene: TRBJ1-1; CDR3aa: ASSYTGRYTEAF
v_gene: TRBV11-2; j_gene: TRBJ1-4; CDR3aa: ASSGRASTNEKLF
v_gene: TRBV2; j_gene: TRBJ1-6; CDR3aa: ASSVGGAGSPLH
v_gene: TRBV9; j_gene: TRBJ2-1; CDR3aa: ASSLRTSGASEQF
v_gene: TRBV7-9; j_gene: TRBJ1-2; CDR3aa: ASSLIGTGLRYGYT
v_gene: TRBV5-1; j_gene: TRBJ2-1; CDR3aa: ASSLLTSGRPNEQF
v_gene: TRBV27; j_gene: TRBJ2-7; CDR3aa: ASSSVAGGEGEQY
v_gene: TRBV10-1; j_gene: TRBJ1-5; CDR3aa: ASSESRTGGMGNQPQH
v_gene: TRBV6-5; j_gene: TRBJ1-1; CDR3aa: ASTPTVLTEAF
v_gene: TRBV19; j_gene: TRBJ1-2; CDR3aa: ASSSIHDFGYT
v_gene: TRBV4-1; j_gene: TRBJ2-5; CDR3aa: ASSQFDRGEETQY
v_gene: TRBV11-2; j_gene: TRBJ2-7; CDR3aa: ASSLAYTGNYRNEQY
v_gene: TRBV4-2; j_gene: TRBJ1-6; CDR3aa: ASSQDGQGATNSPLH
v_gene: TRBV25-1; j_gene: TRBJ2-7; CDR3aa: ASSELGTGREQY
v_gene: TRBV24-1; j_gene: TRBJ2-1; CDR3aa: ATSAPGGGENEQF
v_gene: TRBV7-2; j_gene: TRBJ1-4; CDR3aa: ASSSTGITNEKLF